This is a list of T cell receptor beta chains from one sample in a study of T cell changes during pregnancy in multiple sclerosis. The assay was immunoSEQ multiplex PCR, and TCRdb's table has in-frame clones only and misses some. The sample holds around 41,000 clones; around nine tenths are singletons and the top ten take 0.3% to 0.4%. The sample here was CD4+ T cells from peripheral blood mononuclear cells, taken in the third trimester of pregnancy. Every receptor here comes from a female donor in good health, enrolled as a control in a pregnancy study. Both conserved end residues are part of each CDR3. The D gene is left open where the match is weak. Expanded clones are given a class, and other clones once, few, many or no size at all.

CDR3 protein: CASSAVGENIQYF
CDR3 DNA: TGTGCCAGCAGTGCAGTCGGGGAAAACATTCAGTACTTC
J gene: TRBJ2-4
D gene: .
V gene: TRBV9
clone size: .

CDR3 protein: CASSQEGVAGGNTEAFF
CDR3 DNA: TGTGCCAGCAGCCAAGAAGGGGTGGCAGGCGGAAACACTGAAGCTTTCTTT
J gene: TRBJ1-1
D gene: .
V gene: TRBV4-2
clone size: .

CDR3 protein: CASSQAPTGWVEQYF
CDR3 DNA: TGCGCCAGCAGCCAAGCCCCGACAGGGTGGGTCGAGCAGTACTTC
J gene: TRBJ2-7
D gene: TRBD1
V gene: TRBV4-1
clone size: .

CDR3 protein: CASSEARGGTVDEQFF
CDR3 DNA: TGTGCCAGCAGTGAAGCTCGCGGGGGAACCGTCGATGAGCAGTTCTTC
J gene: TRBJ2-1
D gene: TRBD2
V gene: TRBV2
clone size: .

CDR3 protein: CASSAILAGDNEQFF
CDR3 DNA: TGTGCCAGCAGTGCGATACTAGCGGGAGACAATGAGCAGTTCTTC
J gene: TRBJ2-1
D gene: TRBD2
V gene: TRBV6-4
clone size: .

CDR3 protein: CASSPTGTGNTGELFF
CDR3 DNA: TGTGCCAGCAGCCCAACCGGGACAGGGAACACCGGGGAGCTGTTTTTT
J gene: TRBJ2-2
D gene: TRBD1
V gene: TRBV7-3
clone size: .

CDR3 protein: CASTPDSVVYEQYF
CDR3 DNA: TGTGCCAGCACCCCGGACAGCGTGGTTTACGAGCAGTACTTC
J gene: TRBJ2-7
D gene: .
V gene: TRBV28
clone size: .

CDR3 protein: CASSERLNEQFF
CDR3 DNA: TGTGCCAGCAGTGAACGGTTGAATGAGCAGTTCTTC
J gene: TRBJ2-1
D gene: .
V gene: TRBV6-1
clone size: .

CDR3 protein: CASIRLAGSHNEQFF
CDR3 DNA: TGTGCCAGCATTAGACTAGCGGGGAGCCACAATGAGCAGTTCTTC
J gene: TRBJ2-1
D gene: TRBD2
V gene: TRBV2
clone size: .

CDR3 protein: CASSWGTRAEQFF
CDR3 DNA: TGTGCCAGCAGCTGGGGGACTCGGGCGGAGCAGTTCTTC
J gene: TRBJ2-1
D gene: .
V gene: TRBV5-6
clone size: .

CDR3 protein: CASSRYRDRASYEQYF
CDR3 DNA: TGTGCCAGCAGTCGATACCGGGACAGGGCCTCCTACGAGCAGTACTTC
J gene: TRBJ2-7
D gene: TRBD1
V gene: TRBV2
clone size: once

CDR3 protein: CASSLGVYGYTF
CDR3 DNA: TGTGCCAGCAGTTTAGGAGTGTATGGCTACACCTTC
J gene: TRBJ1-2
D gene: .
V gene: TRBV28
clone size: .

CDR3 protein: CASSLVASSEQYF
CDR3 DNA: TGTGCCAGCAGTTTAGTGGCTAGCTCCGAGCAGTACTTC
J gene: TRBJ2-7
D gene: .
V gene: TRBV27
clone size: .

CDR3 protein: CSYDSTEAFF
CDR3 DNA: TGCAGCTACGATAGCACTGAAGCTTTCTTT
J gene: TRBJ1-1
D gene: .
V gene: TRBV29-1
clone size: .

CDR3 protein: CASSAGLAEETQYF
CDR3 DNA: TGTGCCAGCAGTGCGGGACTAGCGGAAGAGACCCAGTACTTC
J gene: TRBJ2-5
D gene: TRBD2
V gene: TRBV28
clone size: .

CDR3 protein: CASSLTKADEQYF
CDR3 DNA: TGTGCCAGCAGCTTAACTAAGGCGGACGAGCAGTACTTC
J gene: TRBJ2-7
D gene: .
V gene: TRBV7-2
clone size: .

CDR3 protein: CASSSGQAYGYTF
CDR3 DNA: TGTGCCAGCAGCTCGGGACAGGCATATGGCTACACCTTC
J gene: TRBJ1-2
D gene: TRBD1
V gene: TRBV7-3
clone size: .

CDR3 protein: CASSLGLAKQETQYF
CDR3 DNA: TGTGCCAGCAGCTTGGGGCTAGCGAAACAAGAGACCCAGTACTTC
J gene: TRBJ2-5
D gene: .
V gene: TRBV5-6
clone size: .

CDR3 protein: CASSLLAGEETQYF
CDR3 DNA: TGTGCCAGCAGCTTGCTAGCGGGAGAAGAGACCCAGTACTTC
J gene: TRBJ2-5
D gene: TRBD2
V gene: TRBV5-4
clone size: once

CDR3 protein: CASSTPSRDRSEKLFF
CDR3 DNA: TGTGCCAGCAGCACCCCCAGCCGGGACAGGTCTGAAAAACTGTTTTTT
J gene: TRBJ1-4
D gene: TRBD1
V gene: TRBV27
clone size: .

CDR3 protein: CASSPMGGAHGQPQHF
CDR3 DNA: TGCGCCAGCAGCCCAATGGGGGGGGCGCATGGTCAGCCCCAGCATTTT
J gene: TRBJ1-5
D gene: .
V gene: TRBV5-1
clone size: .

CDR3 protein: CASSPPDSTEAFF
CDR3 DNA: TGTGCCAGCTCACCACCCGACAGCACTGAAGCTTTCTTT
J gene: TRBJ1-1
D gene: .
V gene: TRBV18
clone size: .

CDR3 protein: CASSSDSSEQYF
CDR3 DNA: TGTGCCAGCAGCTCCGACAGTAGCGAGCAGTACTTC
J gene: TRBJ2-7
D gene: .
V gene: TRBV28
clone size: .

CDR3 protein: CASSAQDYFGNEQYF
CDR3 DNA: TGTGCCAGCAGCGCCCAGGACTATTTCGGCAACGAGCAGTACTTC
J gene: TRBJ2-7
D gene: .
V gene: TRBV5-4
clone size: .

CDR3 protein: CAISVFPGQGSQETQYF
CDR3 DNA: TGTGCCATCAGTGTCTTTCCGGGACAGGGCTCCCAAGAGACCCAGTACTTC
J gene: TRBJ2-5
D gene: TRBD1
V gene: TRBV10-3
clone size: .

CDR3 protein: CASSLIGQGGNQPQHF
CDR3 DNA: TGTGCCAGCAGTTTAATAGGGCAGGGGGGCAATCAGCCCCAGCATTTT
J gene: TRBJ1-5
D gene: TRBD1
V gene: TRBV28
clone size: .

CDR3 protein: CASSWGRAPADREKLFF
CDR3 DNA: TGCGCCAGCAGTTGGGGCAGGGCCCCAGCTGACAGGGAAAAACTGTTTTTT
J gene: TRBJ1-4
D gene: .
V gene: TRBV5-1
clone size: .